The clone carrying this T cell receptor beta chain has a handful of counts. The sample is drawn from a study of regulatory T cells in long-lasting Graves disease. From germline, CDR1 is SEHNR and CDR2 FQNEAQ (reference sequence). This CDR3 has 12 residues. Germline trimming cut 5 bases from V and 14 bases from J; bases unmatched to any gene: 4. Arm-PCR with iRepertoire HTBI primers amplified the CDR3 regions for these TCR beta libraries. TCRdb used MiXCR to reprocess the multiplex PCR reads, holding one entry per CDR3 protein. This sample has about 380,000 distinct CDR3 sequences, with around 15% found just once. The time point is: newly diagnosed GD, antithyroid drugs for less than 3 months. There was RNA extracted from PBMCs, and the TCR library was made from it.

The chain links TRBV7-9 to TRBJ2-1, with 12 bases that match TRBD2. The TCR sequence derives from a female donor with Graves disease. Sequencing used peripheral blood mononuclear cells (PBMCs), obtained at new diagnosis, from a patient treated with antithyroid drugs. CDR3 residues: CASSPLAGGKFF. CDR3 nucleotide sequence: TGTGCCAGCAGCCCCCTAGCGGGAGGGAAGTTCTTC.